This TCR beta chain was sequenced in a study of blood T cell repertoires in COVID-19. Turning to the study itself: COVID-19 samples collected from the United States, Italy and Spain covered acute and convalescent phases. Sources were T cells, B-cell-depleted T cells, or PBMCs; the material itself was cDNA or gDNA.

Study processing details: Counts of nucleated cells, estimated from reference gene primer amplification, were obtained. The assay was immunoSEQ multiplex PCR, and TCRdb's table has in-frame clones only and misses some. That table is the source of V, J and clone size, and D and trimming were worked out from the DNA. This table has 35,000 to 45,000 clones, around 90% appearing once. The CDR3 is 16 amino acids. CDR1 is LGHDT, CDR2 YNNKEL, per germline (reference sequence). Trimming removed 4 bases at V and 0 bases at J, with 12 bases between. This chain joins TRBV3-1 (or the pseudogene TRBV3-2) and TRBJ1-4, with D possibly being TRBD1 (5 bases). The TCR comes from a human donor in a cohort sampled during active COVID-19. The sequenced material came from peripheral blood. CDR3 in amino acids: CASSPRRGATNEKLFF. In nucleotides, the CDR3 is TGTGCCAGCAGCCCCCGGCGGGGGGCAACTAATGAAAAACTGTTTTTT.